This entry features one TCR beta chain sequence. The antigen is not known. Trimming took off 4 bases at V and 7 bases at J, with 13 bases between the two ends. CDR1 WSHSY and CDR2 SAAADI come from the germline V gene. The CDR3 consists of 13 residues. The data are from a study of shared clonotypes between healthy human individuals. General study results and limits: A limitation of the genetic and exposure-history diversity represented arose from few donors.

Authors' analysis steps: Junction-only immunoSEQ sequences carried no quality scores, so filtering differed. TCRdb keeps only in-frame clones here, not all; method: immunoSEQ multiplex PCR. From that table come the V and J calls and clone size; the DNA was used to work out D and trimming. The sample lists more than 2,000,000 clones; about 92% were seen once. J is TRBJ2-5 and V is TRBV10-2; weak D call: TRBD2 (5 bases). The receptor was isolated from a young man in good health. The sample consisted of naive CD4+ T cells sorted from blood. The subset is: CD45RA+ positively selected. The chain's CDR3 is CASSVADRGTQYF. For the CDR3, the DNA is TGCGCCAGCAGTGTCGCTGACCGGGGGACCCAGTACTTC.